The 23 T cell receptor beta chains given below trace back to one sample, sequenced in a study of regulatory T cells in long-lasting Graves disease. HTBI primers from iRepertoire and Arm-PCR of CDR3 regions yielded the TCR beta libraries. TCRdb recomputed calls from the multiplex PCR reads with MiXCR, one row per CDR3 protein. The sample carries about 290,000 distinct CDR3 sequences, roughly a fifth recorded once. Indicated time point: persistent/refractory GD, antithyroid drugs over 5 years with positive TRAb. From RNA extracted from PBMCs, the TCR library was made. Sample: peripheral blood mononuclear cells (PBMCs), taken when the disease was refractory, from a patient treated with antithyroid drugs. These receptors were obtained from a female donor with Graves disease.

This chain joins TRBV29-1 and TRBJ1-1; D is uncertain. The CDR3 has 14 amino acids. Looked up from germline, CDR1 is SQVTM and CDR2 is ANQGSEA. Trimming left V 3 bases short and J 3 bases short, with 14 bases between. The DNA for the CDR3 is TGCAGCGTTGATCTGGGGATTCGTGACACTGAAGCTTTCTTT. It yields the protein CSVDLGIRDTEAFF.

The V and J genes are TRBV24-1 and TRBJ2-3, with D possibly matching TRBD2 (5 bases). This CDR3 is built from 14 residues. V was clipped by 6 bases and J by 2 bases, with 11 bases between them. Germline V lookup: CDR1 KGHDR, CDR2 SFDVKD. CDR3 DNA: TGTGCCACCAGTACCAGCGGATACACAGATACGCAGTATTTT. Translation gives CATSTSGYTDTQYF.

This clonotype was picked up a small number of times. V is TRBV12-3 or TRBV12-4 and J is TRBJ1-5; D is perhaps TRBD1 (6 bases). The CDR3 is 19 residues long. The V end lost 7 bases, the J end lost 0 bases, and 25 bases lay between the germline ends. The CDR3 DNA reads as TGTGCCAGCACTACCCTGGGGCAGGGGACCTTTTATAGCAATCAGCCCCAGCATTTT. Protein product: CASTTLGQGTFYSNQPQHF.

The table lists this clonotype with many counts. The chain combines TRBV27 with TRBJ2-5, with D perhaps matching TRBD1 (6 bases). Germline assignment: CDR1 MNHEY and CDR2 SMNVEV (reference sequence). This CDR3 contains 14 residues. V shed 3 bases and J shed 2 bases, with 10 bases lying between them. The CDR3 DNA follows: TGTGCCAGCAGTTTTCTAGACAGGCAAGAGACCCAGTACTTC. Amino acids: CASSFLDRQETQYF.

In this sample, this clonotype turned up a few times. V gene TRBV7-2 combines with J gene TRBJ2-7; D is undetermined. The germline V gene encodes CDR1 SGHTA and CDR2 FQGNSA. The CDR3 covers 12 residues. Trimming removed 1 base at V and 7 bases at J, with 8 bases between. The CDR3, as DNA: TGTGCCAGCAGCTTAGTCCTCGGGGAGCAGTACTTC. Amino acids: CASSLVLGEQYF.

The chain couples TRBV2 to TRBJ2-1, with D uncertain. Trimming shortened V by 6 bases and J by 8 bases, and 5 bases separated the two germline ends. The germline V gene has CDR1 SNHLY and CDR2 FYNNEI. The length of the CDR3 is 10 residues. The CDR3 DNA follows: TGTGCCAGCAGGGGCTATGAGCAGTTCTTC. Its protein product is CASRGYEQFF.

The CDR3: CASSQETGGNEQYF. In DNA, the CDR3 is TGTGCCAGCAGCCAAGAGACAGGGGGAAACGAGCAGTACTTC. The rearrangement joins TRBV14 to TRBJ2-7, with 9 bases matching TRBD1. The CDR3 runs 14 residues. The V segment lost 0 bases and the J segment 5 bases; nucleotides outside the gene matches: 2. In germline, CDR1 is SGHDN, CDR2 FVKESK. The full variable domain, with the rest looked up from reference TRBV14 and TRBJ2-7, is EAGVTQFPSHSVIEKGQTVTLRCDPISGHDNLYWYRRVMGKEIKFLLHFVKESKQDESGMPNNRFLAERTGGTYSTLKVQPAELEDSGVYFCASSQETGGNEQYFGPGTRLTVT.

V is TRBV7-9 and J is TRBJ1-1; maybe TRBD1 (5 bases). Per the germline V gene, CDR1 is SEHNR and CDR2 is FQNEAQ (reference sequence). V was trimmed by 1 base and J by 8 bases, leaving 14 bases between them. CDR3 size: 14 residues. Here the CDR3 DNA reads TGTGCCAGCAGCTTAGGGCAGGGCGCCAGGGAAGCTTTCTTT. Translating gives CASSLGQGAREAFF.

A few counts support this clonotype. The V and J genes are TRBV6-9 and TRBJ2-7; either TRBD1 or TRBD2 may fit D (5 bases each). Trimming took 3 bases from V and 2 from J, leaving 11 bases between them. This CDR3 contains 14 residues. Germline CDR1 reads MNHGY; CDR2 reads SVAAGI. The CDR3 loop reads CASSYLRGTYEQYF. The DNA of the CDR3 is TGTGCCAGCAGTTACTTGAGGGGCACCTACGAGCAGTACTTC.

V is TRBV9 and J is TRBJ2-3; TRBD2 might be the D (5 bases). CDR1 is SGDLS and CDR2 is YYNGEE in the germline V gene. CDR3 length equals 17 residues. V was trimmed by 4 bases and J by 1 base, leaving 19 bases between them. The CDR3, as DNA: TGTGCCAGCAGCCAAGATCGACTATCCATCCGCACAGATACGCAGTATTTT. Translating gives CASSQDRLSIRTDTQYF.

This clonotype was picked up a small number of times. V is TRBV5-4 and J is TRBJ2-7, with 9 bases that match TRBD2. Germline V CDR1 and CDR2: SGHNT, YYREEE (reference sequence). V lost 3 bases, J lost 7 bases, and 8 bases stayed unmatched. There are 14 residues in the CDR3. The CDR3 spells CASSSASGKGEQYF. CDR3 DNA sequence: TGTGCCAGCAGCTCGGCTAGCGGGAAGGGTGAGCAGTACTTC.

This sequence joins TRBV4-1 and TRBJ1-2, with TRBD1 identical over 8 bases. This CDR3 region has 15 residues. V gave up 5 bases and J gave up 9 bases; unmatched junction bases: 14. CDR1 MGHRA and CDR2 YSYEKL come from the germline V gene. The CDR3 region has the DNA TGCGCCAGCAGCTTGCGGGACGGACAGGGCGGCCGCTACACCTTC. Residues: CASSLRDGQGGRYTF.

This clonotype was detected only once. The chain is built from TRBV12-3 or TRBV12-4 and TRBJ1-3; D not certain. Between the trimmed V and J ends, which lost 8 bases and 0 bases, there was a span of 5 bases. The CDR3 is made up of 12 amino acids. Here the CDR3 reads CASQNSGNTIYF. The CDR3 DNA follows: TGTGCCAGCCAGAACTCTGGAAACACCATATATTTT.

This clonotype has just a few counts. The chain joins TRBV7-2 to TRBJ1-5, with 8 bases aligning to TRBD1. Per germline, CDR1 SGHTA and CDR2 FQGNSA. The junction had 4 bases not matched to a gene; V was cut back by 1 base and J by 8 bases. The CDR3 has 14 residues. In DNA form, the CDR3 reads TGTGCCAGCAGCTTAGGACAGGGGAGGGAGCCCCAGCATTTT. Its translation: CASSLGQGREPQHF.

The chain carries TRBV6-1 and TRBJ2-3; 8 bases are a match to TRBD2. After removal of 5 bases from V and 4 bases from J, the junction contained 14 bases not matched to a gene. The CDR3 is made up of 17 amino acids. The germline CDR1 and CDR2 sequences are MNHNS and SASEGT. CDR3 sequence: CASSRKPNSGKADTQYF. As DNA, the CDR3 is TGTGCCAGCAGTCGCAAGCCGAATAGCGGGAAAGCAGATACGCAGTATTTT.

This clonotype showed up just a few times. The chain employs TRBV7-6 and TRBJ2-5, with D possibly matching TRBD2 (5 bases). The CDR3 totals 15 residues. Between the trimmed V and J ends, which lost 2 bases and 7 bases, there was a span of 17 bases. Per the germline V gene, CDR1 is SGHVS and CDR2 is FNYEAQ. CDR3 protein: CASSLLRALGGTQYF. Written as DNA, the CDR3 is TGTGCCAGCAGCTTATTACGGGCCCTTGGAGGGACCCAGTACTTC.

This clonotype was seen many times. CDR3 coding DNA: TGTGCCGCCGGGAAGTGGGGAGGGAACACTGAAGCTTTCTTT. Translation gives CAAGKWGGNTEAFF. The V and J genes are TRBV10-3 and TRBJ1-1; D not resolved. The CDR3 runs to 14 residues. V was cut by 11 bases and J by 1 base, with 17 bases left in between. The germline V gene has CDR1 ENHRY and CDR2 SYGVKD.

The chain is built from TRBV29-1 and TRBJ1-2; 9 bases agree with TRBD1. V was pared by 5 bases and J by 13 bases, with 14 bases of the junction left unmatched. Germline values: CDR1 SQVTM, CDR2 ANQGSEA. There are 13 residues in the CDR3. The CDR3 region has the DNA TGCAGCGTTACCCCCCCCGACAGGGGGGTTTTCACCTTC. This sequence encodes CSVTPPDRGVFTF.

This clonotype showed up many times. One end of the junction is discordant with germline, which a read error may explain. The V call is TRBV2, the J call TRBJ2-5; D is ambiguous. Germline V gene sequence: CDR1 SNHLY, CDR2 FYNNEI. The length of the CDR3 is 11 residues. As DNA, the CDR3 is TGTGCCAGCAGGGAAGAAGAGACCCAGTACTTC. Amino acids: CASREEETQYF.

This chain links TRBV29-1 with TRBJ2-2; D is possibly TRBD2 (7 bases). The CDR3 length is 15 residues. Germline CDR1 is SQVTM and CDR2 is ANQGSEA. Trimming took off 7 bases at V and 4 bases at J, with 19 bases between the two ends. CDR3 sequence (DNA): TGCAGCGCCCAAAGGGGGGGGCCGGGCACCGGGGAGCTGTTTTTT. Protein: CSAQRGGPGTGELFF.

The chain recombines TRBV2 with TRBJ2-7; D is ambiguous. Germline V gives CDR1 SNHLY, CDR2 FYNNEI. The CDR3 extends over 14 amino acids. Trimming stripped 1 base from V and 3 bases from J, with 10 bases between. The CDR3 DNA sequence: TGTGCCAGCAGTGAAGATGTAGAATTCTACGAGCAGTACTTC. Amino acids: CASSEDVEFYEQYF.

This clonotype was seen more than once but under ten times. The genes are TRBV7-2 and TRBJ2-2; 7 bases match TRBD2. V dropped 2 bases and J dropped 2; count of bases not matched to a gene: 8. The CDR3 totals 17 residues. Germline CDR1 is SGHTA and CDR2 is FQGNSA. The CDR3 nucleotides are TGTGCCAGCAGCTTAATCGGTCTAGCGGATAACACCGGGGAGCTGTTTTTT. It encodes CASSLIGLADNTGELFF.

The rearrangement joins TRBV19 to TRBJ1-2; D not resolved. V dropped 0 bases and J dropped 6 bases, with 17 bases sitting between them. CDR3 length equals 16 residues. Germline V gene sequence: CDR1 LNHDA, CDR2 SQIVND (reference sequence). The CDR3 protein is CASSIDLTAHYDGYTF. In DNA, the CDR3 is TGTGCCAGTAGTATAGATCTGACGGCCCACTACGATGGCTACACCTTC.